The rows below give T cell receptor beta chains drawn from one sample of a study of Graves' ophthalmopathy and Graves' hyperthyroidism. One entry per CDR3 protein, called by TCRdb with MiXCR from the multiplex PCR reads. The sample carries about 620,000 distinct CDR3 sequences, 22% recorded once. Sequences were obtained from peripheral blood. These receptors originate from a woman in her late teens or twenties with stable Graves' hyperthyroidism. Some clones in this sample may be carry-over from other donors' samples. CDR3s include the opening cysteine and the closing phenylalanine or tryptophan. A D gene is named only where the DNA matches it firmly. Only some rows state a clone size, as once, few, many or a class for expanded clones.

v_call: TRBV12-3/TRBV12-4
j_call: TRBJ1-4
d_call: -
clone_size: many
cdr3_nt: TGTGCCAGCAGTCCCCCCGACCTACGTGAAAAACTGTTTTTT
cdr3_aa: CASSPPDLREKLFF

v_call: TRBV11-2
j_call: TRBJ2-5
d_call: -
clone_size: few
cdr3_nt: TGTGCCAGCAGCTGGTGGGAAGATACCCAGTACTTC
cdr3_aa: CASSWWEDTQYF

v_call: TRBV12-3/TRBV12-4
j_call: TRBJ2-7
d_call: -
clone_size: few
cdr3_nt: TGTGCCAGCAGTCCAAGGACCGCCGGGGGCGAGCAGTACTTC
cdr3_aa: CASSPRTAGGEQYF

v_call: TRBV6-2/TRBV6-3
j_call: TRBJ1-1
d_call: -
clone_size: few
cdr3_nt: TGTGCCAGCATGCTCAGGCTCATGAACACTGAAGCTTTCTTT
cdr3_aa: CASMLRLMNTEAFF

v_call: TRBV15
j_call: TRBJ1-5
d_call: -
clone_size: -
cdr3_nt: TGTGCCACCAGCAGAGAAAGGGCCAGAGATCAGCCCCAGCATTTT
cdr3_aa: CATSRERARDQPQHF

v_call: TRBV29-1
j_call: TRBJ1-1
d_call: -
clone_size: once
cdr3_nt: TGCAGCGGGGGAGTAGGGGGGAACACTGAAGCTTTCTTT
cdr3_aa: CSGGVGGNTEAFF

v_call: TRBV28
j_call: TRBJ1-2
d_call: -
clone_size: -
cdr3_nt: TGTGCCAGCAGTTTAGGATTCGTCTATGGCTACACCTTC
cdr3_aa: CASSLGFVYGYTF

v_call: TRBV30
j_call: TRBJ1-2
d_call: -
clone_size: few
cdr3_nt: TGTGCCTGGAGGCACGAGGGCTACACCTTC
cdr3_aa: CAWRHEGYTF

v_call: TRBV7-8
j_call: TRBJ2-7
d_call: TRBD1
clone_size: many
cdr3_nt: TGTGCCAGCAGCTCAGGACAGGGGGACGAGCAGTACTTC
cdr3_aa: CASSSGQGDEQYF

v_call: TRBV27
j_call: TRBJ2-5
d_call: TRBD2
clone_size: -
cdr3_nt: TGTGCCAGCAGCACGCGGGCGGGAGAACGTGGAGAGACCCAGTACTTC
cdr3_aa: CASSTRAGERGETQYF

v_call: TRBV5-5
j_call: TRBJ2-5
d_call: TRBD2
clone_size: many
cdr3_nt: TGTGCCAGCAGCTTGCGCCCTAGCGGGGCGGAGACCCAGTACTTC
cdr3_aa: CASSLRPSGAETQYF

v_call: TRBV19
j_call: TRBJ2-7
d_call: -
clone_size: -
cdr3_nt: TGTGCCAGTAGTGTGCAATCCCCGGGACACTACGAGCAGTACTTC
cdr3_aa: CASSVQSPGHYEQYF

v_call: TRBV12-3/TRBV12-4
j_call: TRBJ1-1
d_call: -
clone_size: many
cdr3_nt: TGTGCCAGCAGTTTAGTTGGGGGATACACTGAAGCTTTCTTT
cdr3_aa: CASSLVGGYTEAFF

v_call: TRBV29-1
j_call: TRBJ2-7
d_call: TRBD1
clone_size: many
cdr3_nt: TGCAGCGTTGGTGAACAGGGGGCGTCCCAACCCTACGAGCAGTACTTC
cdr3_aa: CSVGEQGASQPYEQYF

v_call: TRBV24-1
j_call: TRBJ1-1
d_call: -
clone_size: many
cdr3_nt: TGTGCCACCGAAGCGGGGGGGGGAGCTTTCTTT
cdr3_aa: CATEAGGGAFF

v_call: TRBV12-3/TRBV12-4
j_call: TRBJ2-7
d_call: -
clone_size: many
cdr3_nt: TGTGCCAGCAGTTTAGTAAGGGACAACTCCTACGAGCAGTACTTC
cdr3_aa: CASSLVRDNSYEQYF

v_call: TRBV6-1
j_call: TRBJ1-2
d_call: -
clone_size: many
cdr3_nt: TGTGCCAGCCTTCCGGATTCTAAAAGGGGAGGCTACACCTTC
cdr3_aa: CASLPDSKRGGYTF

v_call: TRBV6-5
j_call: TRBJ2-5
d_call: -
clone_size: many
cdr3_nt: TGTGCCAGCAGTTACTCGATGGCGGAAGAGACCCAGTACTTC
cdr3_aa: CASSYSMAEETQYF

v_call: TRBV20-1
j_call: TRBJ1-5
d_call: -
clone_size: -
cdr3_nt: TGCAGTGCCTCTTTCGGTCTGGAAAGCAATCAGCCCCAGCATTTT
cdr3_aa: CSASFGLESNQPQHF

v_call: TRBV2
j_call: TRBJ2-7
d_call: -
clone_size: -
cdr3_nt: TGTGCCAGCAATCCGGAGACCTACGAGCAGTACTTC
cdr3_aa: CASNPETYEQYF

v_call: TRBV9
j_call: TRBJ2-5
d_call: -
clone_size: many
cdr3_nt: TGTGCCAGCAGCGTATACGGTGGAGGGCAAGAGACCCAGTACTTC
cdr3_aa: CASSVYGGGQETQYF

v_call: TRBV12-3/TRBV12-4
j_call: TRBJ2-7
d_call: TRBD2
clone_size: -
cdr3_nt: TGTGCCAGCACCCGGGGAGGTTCCAGCGGGGCTACCTACGAGCAGTACTTC
cdr3_aa: CASTRGGSSGATYEQYF

v_call: TRBV7-6
j_call: TRBJ1-2
d_call: TRBD1
clone_size: -
cdr3_nt: TGTGCCAGCAGCTTCATACAGGGGGATGGCTACACCTTC
cdr3_aa: CASSFIQGDGYTF

v_call: TRBV19
j_call: TRBJ1-1
d_call: -
clone_size: -
cdr3_nt: TGTGCCAGTAGTCCTGCGAACTCGAACACTGAAGCTTTCTTT
cdr3_aa: CASSPANSNTEAFF